This T cell receptor beta chain was profiled in a study of blood T cells in healthy people across ages. Study at large: With template switching, about one barcoded beta molecule was captured per two T cells. General study results and limits: Diversity estimated from one million T cells was considered an underestimate. Strong correlation was found linking TCR beta diversity to naive T cell percentage. It was the long-lived donors that had more naive CD4+ cells and higher diversity than aged donors.

Per the germline V gene, CDR1 is SGHAT and CDR2 is FQNNGV. This CDR3 has 14 amino acids. V shed 4 bases and J shed 3 bases, with 10 bases lying between them. As regards this clonotype: The target antigen is unknown.

Primed by a sample-barcoded 5' primer and a J-beta primer mix, a second PCR proceeded for 7 to 11 cycles. MiXCR, run by TCRdb on the 5' RACE reads, gives a single entry per CDR3 protein. The repertoire includes approximately 800,000 distinct CDR3 sequences, around 36% of them detected once, and over 10% sits in the top ten. The sample consisted of blood. The genes are TRBV11-2 and TRBJ2-1; perhaps TRBD1 as D (5 bases). The receptor's source is a man aged 18 to 29 in good health. CDR3: CASSSQGYYNEQFF. CDR3 nucleotide sequence: TGTGCCAGCAGCTCCCAGGGCTACTACAATGAGCAGTTCTTC.